This T cell receptor (beta chain) was identified during a study of CD8 T cells in ankylosing spondylitis. General study points: Characteristic, it appeared, of ankylosing spondylitis blood was a TCR beta motif of several highly homologous variants. The disease-linked clones had a CD8+ phenotype and low blood frequencies. Disease-linked clones were reportedly significantly enriched in matched ankylosing spondylitis synovial fluid.

The sample holds a few counts of this clonotype. Its antigen is unknown. The CDR3 is made up of 14 amino acids. Germline CDR1 is SGHRS and CDR2 is YFSETQ. The V and J ends lost 4 bases and 4 bases respectively, with 14 bases between them. Quantitative 5'-RACE with molecular barcodes was used to make the TCR beta libraries. Each CDR3 protein is one row after TCRdb ran MiXCR on the 5' RACE reads. The sample holds approximately 520,000 distinct CDR3 sequences; approximately 5.3% are singletons and the top ten take 3% to 4.5%. Sequenced input: blood, either unsorted or a sorted T cell fraction (not recorded which). The sequence was collected from a male donor with ankylosing spondylitis. This chain uses TRBV5-1 with TRBJ1-2; D perhaps matches TRBD1 (5 bases). CDR3 nucleotides: TGCGCCAGCAGCACTACGGACGGGACCTATGGCTACACCTTC. It specifies CASSTTDGTYGYTF.